The clone carrying this T cell receptor (beta chain) was seen many times. Its matching antigen is unknown. Trimming left V 7 bases short and J 6 bases short, with 13 bases between. CDR1 LNHDA and CDR2 SQIVND come from the germline V gene (reference sequence). The CDR3 has 13 amino acids. This specimen belongs to a study of T cells in Graves' hyperthyroidism and ophthalmopathy. Across the whole study: At the time of initial diagnosis and before any treatment, peripheral blood was collected.

Amplification yielded TCR beta CDR3 regions, with RNA transcripts as the source. The study used the HTBI primer set for a first-round RT-PCR of the TCR CDR3. TCRdb re-derived calls from the multiplex PCR reads in MiXCR, one entry per CDR3 protein. Found here are hundreds of thousands of distinct CDR3 sequences, roughly 15% of them singletons; the top ten hold around 4.1%. Findings and caveats of the study: In the analysis, a 13 V-J model separated ophthalmopathy from stable hyperthyroidism.

The clonotype originates from a woman aged 40 to 55 with Graves' ophthalmopathy. The sample comprised blood. The chain combines TRBV19 with TRBJ1-5; D might be TRBD1 (5 bases). CDR3 protein: CASNRQFGQPQHF. The CDR3 nucleotides read TGTGCCAGTAATCGACAGTTCGGTCAGCCCCAGCATTTT.